In its sample, the clone carrying this T cell receptor beta chain was seen once. Using immunoSEQ multiplex PCR, the repertoire was profiled, and TCRdb retains in-frame clones only, with some absent. The sample has 45,000 to 55,000 clones, about four fifths seen once. This sample is drawn from a study of T cell clones after liver transplantation. Study information: TCRbeta sequencing after a pre-transplant mixed lymphocyte reaction identified graft-donor-reactive clones, later tracked in post-transplant blood.

CDR3 size: 16 residues. V shed 5 bases, J shed 4 bases, and the junction held 11 bases outside the gene matches. Germline CDR1 reads SGHTA; CDR2 reads FQGNSA. The source is a human donor who received a liver transplant. V usage is TRBV7-2 and J usage is TRBJ1-2; 9 bases line up with TRBD1. The specimen comprised CD4+ T cells from blood, sampled before liver transplant. CDR3 protein: CASSLSRDRDGYGYTF. The CDR3 nucleotides read TGTGCCAGCAGCCTGTCCCGGGACAGGGACGGCTATGGCTACACCTTC.